This record covers a single T cell receptor beta chain. No cognate antigen has been identified for it. The input lacks base qualities; no much larger clone sits a single base away. Via the germline V gene, CDR1 is SGDLS and CDR2 YYNGEE. The CDR3 goes from the cysteine to the phenylalanine over 13 residues. The retained sequence is limited to the CDR3, 39 bases, with the frame set at the first base. V is cut by 0 bases and J by 12 bases, and the space between the germline ends is 13 bases. TCRbeta CDR3 regions were amplified from genomic DNA using the immunoSEQ Assay, a bias-controlled multiplex PCR. The authors' pipeline ran thus. Nucleated cell counts per sample were estimated from amplification of reference gene primers within the assay. To quantify the absolute abundance of each unique TCRbeta CDR3 rearrangement, sequence reads were collapsed and filtered. For each sample, productive Simpson clonality was calculated by taking the square root of Simpson's diversity index across productive rearrangements. TCRdb holds this immuneACCESS table with in-frame rearrangements only. Some clones are missing; in checked studies, unresolved V genes explain under half, and the rest has no known cause. V, J and clone size reflect that table, while D and trimming were determined from the DNA. Across this sample there are about 27,000 clones, with approximately 92% seen only once. The ten largest clones represent approximately 2.9% of the sample.

This specimen belongs to a study of blood T cell repertoires in COVID-19 (TCRdb year 2020). Background for the entire study: Samples covering the acute and convalescent phases of COVID-19 were provided by collaborators in the United States, Italy and Spain. Where available, HLA class I and class II types were taken from metadata supplied by the sample provider and were not determined by assay-based typing. The repertoires were made available in a free public database intended to serve as a resource for research on the immune response to SARS-CoV-2. The sample metadata nearly always contained a de-identified subject ID, COVID-19 status, age in years and sex. The dataset comprised deeply sampled blood TCRbeta repertoires from subjects exposed to, actively infected with, or recovered from COVID-19. Samples came from the ongoing ImmuneRACE study (first 160 participants) plus 1,254 subjects from 6 global collaborators. The prospective study material was composed of cDNA or gDNA derived from T cells, B-cell-depleted T cells, or PBMCs.

Collaborating institutions collected whole blood in K2EDTA tubes following their own protocols. For TCRbeta analysis, collaborators shipped samples in one of three forms: frozen whole blood, isolated PBMCs, or DNA extracted from either of those sample types. General conclusions and limits of the study: The quantity of clinical and demographic metadata differed by source and by participant and was supplied without curation.

The clonotype originates from a human donor in a cohort sampled during active COVID-19. Sequenced input: peripheral blood. This receptor chain uses TRBV9 and TRBJ2-1; the D gene is unclear. The CDR3 sequence is CASSVGRDGAQFF. The sequenced DNA is TGTGCCAGCAGCGTAGGACGCGACGGAGCGCAGTTCTTC.